This T cell receptor (beta chain) was obtained from a study of OX40 agonist ivuxolimab in advanced cancers. On this clone itself: Its antigen is not identified.

Findings and limits, study-wide: Researchers report that CD8+ T cells had, on average, more expanded clones than CD4+.

Here immunoSEQ multiplex PCR was the method, and the copy in TCRdb shows in-frame clones only, minus some. The table has around 70,000 clones, around 84% seen once. The receptor's source is an adult with an advanced solid tumor such as melanoma, head and neck, liver or kidney cancer. This specimen was CD4+ or CD8+ T cells sorted from blood, taken in a trial of the OX40 agonist ivuxolimab.

The CDR3 DNA reads as TGTGCCAGCAGCTTAGATCGGAGAGATACGCAGTATTTT. This encodes CASSLDRRDTQYF. The V gene is TRBV7-9, the J gene TRBJ2-3; D remains ambiguous. The germline V and J ends were trimmed by 1 base and 5 bases, with 7 bases remaining between them. CDR1 is SEHNR, CDR2 FQNEAQ, per germline (reference sequence). CDR3 length equals 13 residues.